Described below is a single T cell receptor (beta chain) sequence and its context. Its antigen is unidentified. Genes and germline come from the mouse. The read terminates 1 residue before the CDR3 end, so the remaining end is supplied by the germline J gene. The data originate from a study of tissue T cells after allogeneic stem cell transplantation. Germline V CDR1 and CDR2: NNHDY, SYVADS. This CDR3 is built from 15 residues. The V end lost 0 bases, the J end lost 2 bases, and 8 bases lay between the germline ends. Whole-study findings and limits: In patients and mice, blood and spleen missed much of tissue repertoire. The patient cohort was small and clinically heterogeneous, with limited sampling depth. The study did not identify alloreactive or antigen-specific tissue TCRs, and some clones might be persisting host cells. TCR repertoires tracked anatomic similarity, regardless of disease or transplant status.

Clones were read by immunoSEQ multiplex PCR, and TCRdb kept only the in-frame ones, dropping some. The table shows about 50,000 clones, with around 70% occurring only once. The J gene is TRBJ2-2, the V gene TRBV13-3; D unresolved. The TCR comes from a pool of C57BL/6 mice in good health. The source material was sorted cells pooled from one or two spleens. The CDR3 bases that were read are TGTGCCAGCAGTGATGGAGCACAGAACACCGGGCAGCTCTAC. It encodes CASSDGAQNTGQLY. The complete CDR3 sequence is CASSDGAQNTGQLYF.